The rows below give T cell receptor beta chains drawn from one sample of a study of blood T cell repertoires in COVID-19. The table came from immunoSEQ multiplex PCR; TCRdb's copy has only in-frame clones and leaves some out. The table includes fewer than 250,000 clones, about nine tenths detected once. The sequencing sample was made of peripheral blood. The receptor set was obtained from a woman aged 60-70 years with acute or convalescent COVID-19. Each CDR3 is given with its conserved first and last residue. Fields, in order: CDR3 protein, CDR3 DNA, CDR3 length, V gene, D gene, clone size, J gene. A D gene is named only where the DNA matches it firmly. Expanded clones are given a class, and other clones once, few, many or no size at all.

cdr3_aa: CASSLASTGGASGYTF; cdr3_nt: TGTGCCAGCAGCTTAGCTTCAACAGGGGGCGCTTCTGGCTACACCTTC; cdr3_length: 16; v_call: TRBV11-2; d_call: TRBD1; clone_size: few; j_call: TRBJ1-2
cdr3_aa: CASSVAGASTQYF; cdr3_nt: TGTGCCAGTAGTGTAGCGGGAGCCTCGACCCAGTACTTC; cdr3_length: 13; v_call: TRBV19; d_call: TRBD2; clone_size: -; j_call: TRBJ2-5
cdr3_aa: CASSRVTDTQYF; cdr3_nt: TGTGCCAGCAGCCGGGTTACAGATACGCAGTATTTT; cdr3_length: 12; v_call: TRBV5-4; d_call: -; clone_size: -; j_call: TRBJ2-3
cdr3_aa: CASSYRRGRQGSGANVLTF; cdr3_nt: TGTGCCAGCAGCTACCGCAGGGGGCGCCAGGGATCTGGGGCCAACGTCCTGACTTTC; cdr3_length: 19; v_call: TRBV5-6; d_call: TRBD1; clone_size: few; j_call: TRBJ2-6
cdr3_aa: CASSLPGTPYNEQFF; cdr3_nt: TGTGCCAGCAGTCTCCCCGGGACACCCTACAATGAGCAGTTCTTC; cdr3_length: 15; v_call: TRBV27; d_call: -; clone_size: -; j_call: TRBJ2-1
cdr3_aa: CASSLSQGNTGELFF; cdr3_nt: TGCGCCAGCAGCTTAAGCCAGGGGAACACCGGGGAGCTGTTTTTT; cdr3_length: 15; v_call: TRBV5-1; d_call: -; clone_size: -; j_call: TRBJ2-2
cdr3_aa: CASSFIPTTDTQYF; cdr3_nt: TGTGCCAGCAGTTTCATACCAACAACAGATACGCAGTATTTT; cdr3_length: 14; v_call: TRBV27; d_call: -; clone_size: -; j_call: TRBJ2-3
cdr3_aa: CAISVFGGEAFF; cdr3_nt: TGTGCCATCAGTGTTTTCGGGGGTGAAGCTTTCTTT; cdr3_length: 12; v_call: TRBV10-3; d_call: -; clone_size: -; j_call: TRBJ1-1
cdr3_aa: CASSQGEGKREKLFF; cdr3_nt: TGCGCCAGCAGCCAAGGAGAGGGAAAACGTGAAAAACTGTTTTTT; cdr3_length: 15; v_call: TRBV4-1; d_call: -; clone_size: -; j_call: TRBJ1-4
cdr3_aa: CASSLVPGPNEKLFF; cdr3_nt: TGTGCCAGCAGTTTAGTCCCAGGGCCTAATGAAAAACTGTTTTTT; cdr3_length: 15; v_call: TRBV28; d_call: -; clone_size: -; j_call: TRBJ1-4
cdr3_aa: CASSPFGQVRNEKLFF; cdr3_nt: TGTGCCAGCTCACCGTTTGGACAGGTCCGGAATGAAAAACTGTTTTTT; cdr3_length: 16; v_call: TRBV18; d_call: TRBD1; clone_size: -; j_call: TRBJ1-4
cdr3_aa: CASSIGTSPLKTQYF; cdr3_nt: TGTGCTAGCAGCATCGGGACTAGCCCCTTGAAGACCCAGTACTTC; cdr3_length: 15; v_call: TRBV7-7; d_call: TRBD2; clone_size: -; j_call: TRBJ2-5
cdr3_aa: CASSLLVTSLDYNEQFF; cdr3_nt: TGTGCCAGCAGTTTACTGGTGACTAGCTTAGATTACAATGAGCAGTTCTTC; cdr3_length: 17; v_call: TRBV27; d_call: TRBD2; clone_size: -; j_call: TRBJ2-1
cdr3_aa: CASSLTTGTGTNQPQHF; cdr3_nt: TGTGCCAGCAGCCTAACTACCGGGACAGGGACGAATCAGCCCCAGCATTTT; cdr3_length: 17; v_call: TRBV3-1/TRBV3-2; d_call: TRBD1; clone_size: few; j_call: TRBJ1-5
cdr3_aa: CASSRTGGQETQYF; cdr3_nt: TGTGCCAGCTCACGAACAGGGGGACAAGAGACCCAGTACTTC; cdr3_length: 14; v_call: TRBV18; d_call: TRBD1; clone_size: -; j_call: TRBJ2-5
cdr3_aa: CASSYRGQDRGYEQYF; cdr3_nt: TGTGCCAGCAGTTACCGTGGCCAGGACAGGGGATACGAGCAGTACTTC; cdr3_length: 16; v_call: TRBV6-5; d_call: TRBD1; clone_size: once; j_call: TRBJ2-7
cdr3_aa: CASSIAFGQGSYEQYF; cdr3_nt: TGTGCCAGTAGTATAGCTTTTGGACAGGGGTCCTACGAGCAGTACTTC; cdr3_length: 16; v_call: TRBV19; d_call: TRBD1; clone_size: once; j_call: TRBJ2-7
cdr3_aa: CASSLVYSSTDTQYF; cdr3_nt: TGTGCCAGCAGCTTAGTGTACTCCAGCACAGATACGCAGTATTTT; cdr3_length: 15; v_call: TRBV11-2; d_call: -; clone_size: once; j_call: TRBJ2-3
cdr3_aa: CASSIRPRTGYGQPQHF; cdr3_nt: TGTGCCAGTAGTATCCGACCCCGGACAGGTTATGGTCAGCCCCAGCATTTT; cdr3_length: 17; v_call: TRBV19; d_call: TRBD1; clone_size: -; j_call: TRBJ1-5
cdr3_aa: CASSERGHSNYGYTF; cdr3_nt: TGTGCCAGCAGTGAGCGCGGGCATTCTAACTATGGCTACACCTTC; cdr3_length: 15; v_call: TRBV6-1; d_call: -; clone_size: few; j_call: TRBJ1-2
cdr3_aa: CATSAGDREDEKLFF; cdr3_nt: TGTGCCACCAGTGCCGGGGACAGAGAAGATGAAAAACTGTTTTTT; cdr3_length: 15; v_call: TRBV24-1; d_call: TRBD1; clone_size: -; j_call: TRBJ1-4